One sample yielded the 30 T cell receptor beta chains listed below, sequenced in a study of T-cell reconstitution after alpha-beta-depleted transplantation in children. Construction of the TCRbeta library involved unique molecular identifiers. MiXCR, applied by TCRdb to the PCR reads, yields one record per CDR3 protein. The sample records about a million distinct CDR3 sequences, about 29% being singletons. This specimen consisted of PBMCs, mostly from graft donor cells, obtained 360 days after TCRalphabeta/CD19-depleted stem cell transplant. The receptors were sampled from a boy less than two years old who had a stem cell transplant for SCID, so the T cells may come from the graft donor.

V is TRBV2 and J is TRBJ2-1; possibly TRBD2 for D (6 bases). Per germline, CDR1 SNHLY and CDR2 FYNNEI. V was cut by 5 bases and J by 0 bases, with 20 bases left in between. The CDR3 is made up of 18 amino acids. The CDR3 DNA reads TGTGCCAGCAGTTTTAACCTCCACGGGGGAATCTCCTACAATGAGCAGTTCTTC. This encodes CASSFNLHGGISYNEQFF.

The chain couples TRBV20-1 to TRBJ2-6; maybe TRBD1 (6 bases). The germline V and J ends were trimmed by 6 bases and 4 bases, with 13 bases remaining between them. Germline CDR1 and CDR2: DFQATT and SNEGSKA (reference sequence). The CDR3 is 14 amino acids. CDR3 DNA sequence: TGCAGTGCGGGTCCCGGGACAGGGGCCAACGTCCTGACTTTC. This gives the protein CSAGPGTGANVLTF.

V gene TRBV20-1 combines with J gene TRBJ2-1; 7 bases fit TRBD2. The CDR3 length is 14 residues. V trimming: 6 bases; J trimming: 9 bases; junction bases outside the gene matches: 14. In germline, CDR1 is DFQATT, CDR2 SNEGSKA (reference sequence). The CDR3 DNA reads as TGCAGTGCCCCCCCGGGACTACATGTCGGTGAGCAGTTCTTC. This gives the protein CSAPPGLHVGEQFF.

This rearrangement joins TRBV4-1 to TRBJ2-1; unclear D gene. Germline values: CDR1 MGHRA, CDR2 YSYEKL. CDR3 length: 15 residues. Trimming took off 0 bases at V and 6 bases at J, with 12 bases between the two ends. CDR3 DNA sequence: TGCGCCAGCAGCCAAGATTACGGGCACTTCAATGAGCAGTTCTTC. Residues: CASSQDYGHFNEQFF.

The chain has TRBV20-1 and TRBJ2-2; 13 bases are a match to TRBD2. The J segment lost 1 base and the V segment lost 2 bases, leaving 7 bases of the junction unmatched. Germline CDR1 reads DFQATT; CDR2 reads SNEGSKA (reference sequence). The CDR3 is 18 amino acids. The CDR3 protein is CSARPGLAGAKNTGELFF. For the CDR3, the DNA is TGCAGTGCTAGACCCGGACTAGCGGGGGCCAAGAACACCGGGGAGCTGTTTTTT.

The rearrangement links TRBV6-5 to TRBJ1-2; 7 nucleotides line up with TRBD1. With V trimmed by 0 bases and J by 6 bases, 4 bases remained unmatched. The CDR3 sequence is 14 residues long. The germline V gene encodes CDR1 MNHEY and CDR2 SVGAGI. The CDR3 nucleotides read TGTGCCAGCAGTTACTCCGGGACAGCTAATGGCTACACCTTC. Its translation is CASSYSGTANGYTF.

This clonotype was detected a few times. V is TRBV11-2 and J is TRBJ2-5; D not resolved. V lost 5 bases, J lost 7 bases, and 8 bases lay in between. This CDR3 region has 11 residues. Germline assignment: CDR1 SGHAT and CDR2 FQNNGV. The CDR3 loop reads CASSALGTQYF. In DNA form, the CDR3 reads TGTGCCAGCAGCGCCCTAGGGACCCAGTACTTC.

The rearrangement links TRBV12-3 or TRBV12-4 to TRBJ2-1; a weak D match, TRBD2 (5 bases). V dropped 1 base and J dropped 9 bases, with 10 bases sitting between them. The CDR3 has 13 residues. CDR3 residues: CASSLVSSGEQFF. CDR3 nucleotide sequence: TGTGCCAGCAGTTTAGTGAGCAGCGGTGAGCAGTTCTTC.

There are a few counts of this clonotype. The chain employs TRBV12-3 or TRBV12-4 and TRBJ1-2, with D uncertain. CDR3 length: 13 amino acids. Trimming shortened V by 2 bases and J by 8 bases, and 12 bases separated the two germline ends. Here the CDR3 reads CASSLREKRGYTF. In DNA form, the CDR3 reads TGTGCCAGCAGTTTAAGGGAAAAGCGCGGCTACACCTTC.

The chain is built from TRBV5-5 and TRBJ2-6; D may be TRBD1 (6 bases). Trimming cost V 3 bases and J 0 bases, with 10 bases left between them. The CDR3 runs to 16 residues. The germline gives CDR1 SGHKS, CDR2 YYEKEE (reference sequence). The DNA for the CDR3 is TGTGCCAGCAGCTCGGACAGATTCTCTGGGGCCAACGTCCTGACTTTC. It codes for CASSSDRFSGANVLTF.

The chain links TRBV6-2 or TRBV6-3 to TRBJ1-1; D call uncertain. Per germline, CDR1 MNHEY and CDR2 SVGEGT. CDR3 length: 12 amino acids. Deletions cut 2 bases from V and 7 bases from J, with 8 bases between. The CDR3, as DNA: TGTGCCAGCAGTTACAGAGTTAATGAAGCTTTCTTT. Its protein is CASSYRVNEAFF.

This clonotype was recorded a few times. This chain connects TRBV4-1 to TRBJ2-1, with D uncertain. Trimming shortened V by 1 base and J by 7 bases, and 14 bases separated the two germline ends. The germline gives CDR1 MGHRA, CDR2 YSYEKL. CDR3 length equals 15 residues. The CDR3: CASSQVSERVNEQFF. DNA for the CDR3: TGCGCCAGCAGCCAAGTTTCGGAGAGAGTTAATGAGCAGTTCTTC.

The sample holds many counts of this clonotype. Here the CDR3 DNA reads TGTGCCAGCAGTTTTTTGAACACCGGGGAGCTGTTTTTT. Translating gives CASSFLNTGELFF. This chain uses TRBV27 with TRBJ2-2; D is undetermined. Germline CDR1 and CDR2: MNHEY and SMNVEV (reference sequence). Trimming removed 3 bases at V and 1 base at J, with 3 bases between. CDR3 size: 13 residues.

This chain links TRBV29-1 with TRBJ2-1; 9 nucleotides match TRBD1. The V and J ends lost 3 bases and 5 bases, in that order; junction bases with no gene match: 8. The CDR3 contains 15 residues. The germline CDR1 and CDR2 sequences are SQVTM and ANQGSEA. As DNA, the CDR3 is TGCAGCGTTGATACGGGACAGGGCATCGACAATGAGCAGTTCTTC. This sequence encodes CSVDTGQGIDNEQFF.

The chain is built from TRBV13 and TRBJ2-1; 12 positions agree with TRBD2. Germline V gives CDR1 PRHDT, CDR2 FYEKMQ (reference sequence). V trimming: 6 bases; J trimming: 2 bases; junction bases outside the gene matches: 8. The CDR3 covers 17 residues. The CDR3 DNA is TGTGCCAGCAGTTCGACAACTAGCGGGGGGACCTACAATGAGCAGTTCTTC. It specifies CASSSTTSGGTYNEQFF. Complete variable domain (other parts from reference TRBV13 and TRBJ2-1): AAGVIQSPRHLIKEKRETATLKCYPIPRHDTVYWYQQGPGQDPQFLISFYEKMQSDKGSIPDRFSAQQFSDYHSELNMSSLELGDSALYFCASSSTTSGGTYNEQFFGPGTRLTVL.

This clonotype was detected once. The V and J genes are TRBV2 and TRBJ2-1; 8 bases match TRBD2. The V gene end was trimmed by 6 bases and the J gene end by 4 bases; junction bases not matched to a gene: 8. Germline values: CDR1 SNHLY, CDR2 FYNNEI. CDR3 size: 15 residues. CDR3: CASRTRGGFYNEQFF. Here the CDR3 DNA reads TGTGCCAGCAGAACTCGGGGGGGCTTTTACAATGAGCAGTTCTTC.

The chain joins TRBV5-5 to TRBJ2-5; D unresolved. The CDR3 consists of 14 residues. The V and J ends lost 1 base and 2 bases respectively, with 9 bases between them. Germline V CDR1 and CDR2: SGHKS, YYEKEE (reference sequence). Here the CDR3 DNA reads TGTGCCAGCAGCTTGTCGCAGTTACAAGAGACCCAGTACTTC. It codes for CASSLSQLQETQYF.

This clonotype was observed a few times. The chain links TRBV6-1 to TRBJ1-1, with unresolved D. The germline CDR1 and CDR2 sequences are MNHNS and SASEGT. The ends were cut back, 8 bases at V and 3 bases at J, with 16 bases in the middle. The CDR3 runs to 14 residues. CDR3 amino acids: CASRRVGIHTEAFF. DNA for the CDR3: TGTGCCAGCCGGAGGGTGGGCATCCACACTGAAGCTTTCTTT.

The DNA for the CDR3 is TGTGCCAGCAGTTTAGCGGGTTGGGGGCAGGTAGGTGCCGAAGCTTTCTTT. Amino acids: CASSLAGWGQVGAEAFF. The chain carries TRBV12-3 or TRBV12-4 and TRBJ1-1, with TRBD1 as a possible D gene (6 bases). The CDR3 contains 17 residues. V shed 0 bases and J shed 8 bases, with 22 bases lying between them.

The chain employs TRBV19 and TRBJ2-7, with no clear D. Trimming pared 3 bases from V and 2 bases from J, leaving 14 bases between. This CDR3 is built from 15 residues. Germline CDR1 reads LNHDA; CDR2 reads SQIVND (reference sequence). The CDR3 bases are TGTGCCAGTAGTATTCAGGTGACATTCGCCTACGAGCAGTACTTC. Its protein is CASSIQVTFAYEQYF.

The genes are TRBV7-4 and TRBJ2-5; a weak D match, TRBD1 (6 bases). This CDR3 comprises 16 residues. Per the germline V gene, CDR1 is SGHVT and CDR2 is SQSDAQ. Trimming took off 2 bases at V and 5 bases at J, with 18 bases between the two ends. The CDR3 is CASSLLLQGFLETQYF. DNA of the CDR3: TGTGCCAGCAGCTTACTTCTGCAGGGGTTCCTCGAGACCCAGTACTTC. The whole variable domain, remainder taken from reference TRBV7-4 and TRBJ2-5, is GAGVSQSPRYKVAKRGRDVALRCDSISGHVTLYWYRQTLGQGSEVLTYSQSDAQRDKSGRPSGRFSAERPERSVSTLKIQRTEQGDSAVYLCASSLLLQGFLETQYFGPGTRLLVL.

CDR3 amino acids: CASSFRQGAAFF. DNA of the CDR3: TGTGCCAGCAGCTTTCGACAGGGGGCGGCTTTCTTT. The chain has TRBV7-2 and TRBJ1-1, with 10 nucleotides matching TRBD1. The CDR3 contains 12 residues. The germline V gene encodes CDR1 SGHTA and CDR2 FQGNSA. With 3 bases clipped from V and 11 bases from J, the junction kept 3 bases outside the gene matches.

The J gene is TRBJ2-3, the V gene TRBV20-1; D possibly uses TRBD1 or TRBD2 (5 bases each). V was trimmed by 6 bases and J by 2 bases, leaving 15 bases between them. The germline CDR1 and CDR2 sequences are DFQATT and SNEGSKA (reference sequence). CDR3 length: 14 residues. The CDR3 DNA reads TGCAGTGCGAGATCGAGGGGCTACACAGATACGCAGTATTTT. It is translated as CSARSRGYTDTQYF.

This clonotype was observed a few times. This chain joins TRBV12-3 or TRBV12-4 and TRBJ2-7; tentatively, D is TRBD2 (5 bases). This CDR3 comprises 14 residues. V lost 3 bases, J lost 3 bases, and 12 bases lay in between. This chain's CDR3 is CASSFSGSIYEQYF. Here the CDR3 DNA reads TGTGCCAGCAGTTTCAGTGGGAGTATCTACGAGCAGTACTTC.

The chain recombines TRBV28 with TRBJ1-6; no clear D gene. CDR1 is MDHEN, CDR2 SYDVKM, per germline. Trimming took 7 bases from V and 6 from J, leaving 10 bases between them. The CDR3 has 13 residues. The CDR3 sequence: CASISGFNSPLHF. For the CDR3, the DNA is TGTGCCAGCATATCCGGCTTTAATTCACCCCTCCACTTT. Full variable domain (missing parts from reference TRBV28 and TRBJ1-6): DVKVTQSSRYLVKRTGEKVFLECVQDMDHENMFWYRQDPGLGLRLIYFSYDVKMKEKGDIPEGYSVSREKKERFSLILESASTNQTSMYLCASISGFNSPLHFGNGTRLTVT.

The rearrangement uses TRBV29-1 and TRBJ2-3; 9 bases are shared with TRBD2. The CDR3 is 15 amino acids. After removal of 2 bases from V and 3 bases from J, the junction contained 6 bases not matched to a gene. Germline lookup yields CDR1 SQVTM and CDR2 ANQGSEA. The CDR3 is CSVELGGGATDTQYF. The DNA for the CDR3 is TGCAGCGTTGAATTGGGCGGGGGGGCGACAGATACGCAGTATTTT.

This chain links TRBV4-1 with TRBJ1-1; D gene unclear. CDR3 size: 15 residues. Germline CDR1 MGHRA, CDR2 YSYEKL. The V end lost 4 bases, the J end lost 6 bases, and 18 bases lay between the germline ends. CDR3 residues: CASSPRGSGVAEAFF. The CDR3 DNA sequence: TGCGCCAGCAGCCCAAGAGGGTCGGGTGTCGCTGAAGCTTTCTTT.

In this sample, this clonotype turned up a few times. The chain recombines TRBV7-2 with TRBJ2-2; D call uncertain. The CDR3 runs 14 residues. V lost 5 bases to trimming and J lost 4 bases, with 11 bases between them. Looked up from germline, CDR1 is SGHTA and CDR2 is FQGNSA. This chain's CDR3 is CASSPRPGTGELFF. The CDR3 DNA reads TGTGCCAGCAGCCCACGACCGGGCACCGGGGAGCTGTTTTTT.

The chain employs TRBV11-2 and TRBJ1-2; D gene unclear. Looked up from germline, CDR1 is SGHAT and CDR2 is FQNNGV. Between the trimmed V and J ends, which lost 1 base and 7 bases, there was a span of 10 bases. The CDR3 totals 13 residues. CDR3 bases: TGTGCCAGCAGCTTAGGGACCCGGACTGGCTACACCTTC. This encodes CASSLGTRTGYTF.

CDR3 sequence: CASTTGGPSSYEQYF. The CDR3 DNA reads TGCGCCAGCACCACCGGGGGCCCTAGCTCCTACGAGCAGTACTTC. V is TRBV5-1 and J is TRBJ2-7; the D call may be TRBD1 or TRBD2 (6 bases each). There are 15 residues in the CDR3. CDR1 and CDR2 (germline): SGHRS, YFSETQ. Trimming removed 6 bases from V and 0 bases from J, with 16 bases in between.